These 3 T cell receptor beta chains were all obtained from the same sample, sequenced in a study of T cell responses to AZD1222 COVID-19 vaccine. TCRdb keeps only in-frame clones here, not all; method: immunoSEQ multiplex PCR. The table lists about 85,000 clones, 80% to 90% of them singletons. The material was peripheral blood, obtained on day 0 of AZD1222 vaccination. The receptor set was obtained from an adult in good health.

The chain links TRBV7-2 to TRBJ2-7, with a tentative D call TRBD2 (5 bases). The CDR3 totals 15 residues. V was trimmed by 1 base and J by 2 bases, leaving 12 bases between them. Germline CDR1 reads SGHTA; CDR2 reads FQGNSA. Here the CDR3 reads CASSLVGLVTYEQYF. Here the CDR3 DNA reads TGTGCCAGCAGCTTAGTCGGACTGGTTACCTACGAGCAGTACTTC.

This rearrangement joins TRBV11-2 to TRBJ2-7; 8 positions match TRBD1. After removal of 3 bases from V and 5 bases from J, the junction contained 3 bases not matched to a gene. The CDR3 has 13 residues. Germline-derived CDR1 and CDR2 are SGHAT and FQNNGV. The CDR3 protein is CASSFGQGNEQYF. DNA for the CDR3: TGTGCCAGCAGCTTCGGACAGGGAAACGAGCAGTACTTC.

The rearrangement uses TRBV28 and TRBJ2-7; tentative D call: TRBD1 (5 bases). Germline V gene sequence: CDR1 MDHEN, CDR2 SYDVKM. The CDR3 is 13 amino acids. Deletions cut 6 bases from V and 6 bases from J, with 15 bases between. The CDR3 reads CASRRRQLGEQYF. The CDR3 DNA reads TGTGCCAGCAGACGAAGACAGCTAGGCGAGCAGTACTTC.